The rows below give T cell receptor beta chains drawn from one sample of a study of cytomegalovirus exposure and HLA in healthy donors. Produced via immunoSEQ multiplex PCR; TCRdb's table is partial and in-frame only. Of approximately 79,000 clones listed, about three quarters are singletons. Sequenced input: PBMCs. The receptors shown here come from a boy aged 5-17 years in good health and CMV-seronegative. CDR3s include the opening cysteine and the closing phenylalanine or tryptophan. Fields, in order: V gene, J gene, D gene, clone size, CDR3 DNA, CDR3 protein. A D gene is named only where the DNA matches it firmly. Some rows mark clone size as missing; the rest say once, few, many or name a class of expanded clone.

v_call: TRBV28; j_call: TRBJ2-3; d_call: .; clone_size: .; cdr3_nt: TGTGCCAGCACGAGACAGCCAGATACGCAGTATTTT; cdr3_aa: CASTRQPDTQYF
v_call: TRBV19; j_call: TRBJ1-1; d_call: .; clone_size: once; cdr3_nt: TGTGCCAGTAGTATATGGAGACGGGGGAACACTGAAGCTTTCTTT; cdr3_aa: CASSIWRRGNTEAFF
v_call: TRBV28; j_call: TRBJ2-7; d_call: TRBD2; clone_size: .; cdr3_nt: TGTGCCAGCAGTTTACAGCGGGGTTGGGAGCAGTACTTC; cdr3_aa: CASSLQRGWEQYF
v_call: TRBV18; j_call: TRBJ2-7; d_call: .; clone_size: few; cdr3_nt: TGTGCCAGCTCACCTTTCACGAGGTTGAGATCCTACGAGCAGTACTTC; cdr3_aa: CASSPFTRLRSYEQYF
v_call: TRBV28; j_call: TRBJ1-1; d_call: .; clone_size: .; cdr3_nt: TGTGCCACCAGTCGGGGGGAAGCTTTCTTT; cdr3_aa: CATSRGEAFF
v_call: TRBV13; j_call: TRBJ1-6; d_call: .; clone_size: few; cdr3_nt: TGTGCCAGCAGTTCCTCTATCAGCGGGCACGATTCACCCCTCCACTTT; cdr3_aa: CASSSSISGHDSPLHF
v_call: TRBV7-2; j_call: TRBJ1-2; d_call: TRBD1; clone_size: .; cdr3_nt: TGTGCCAGCAGCTTAGCTCAGGGGGCGCCTTATGGCTACACCTTC; cdr3_aa: CASSLAQGAPYGYTF
v_call: TRBV10-2; j_call: TRBJ2-2; d_call: TRBD2; clone_size: .; cdr3_nt: TGCGCCAGCAACCTCGTAGGCGGGGGGAACACCGGGGAGCTGTTTTTT; cdr3_aa: CASNLVGGGNTGELFF
v_call: TRBV7-8; j_call: TRBJ2-4; d_call: .; clone_size: .; cdr3_nt: TGTGCCAGCAGCTTAAGGACACCAGGGAACATTCAGTACTTC; cdr3_aa: CASSLRTPGNIQYF
v_call: TRBV28; j_call: TRBJ2-7; d_call: TRBD2; clone_size: .; cdr3_nt: TGTGCCAGCAGCCCCGTGCGGGGGTCCTACGAGCAGTACTTC; cdr3_aa: CASSPVRGSYEQYF
v_call: TRBV27; j_call: TRBJ1-2; d_call: .; clone_size: .; cdr3_nt: TGTGCCAGCAGTCCAAGGCAGGGGAGATGGGGTGGCTACACCTTC; cdr3_aa: CASSPRQGRWGGYTF
v_call: TRBV15; j_call: TRBJ2-3; d_call: .; clone_size: .; cdr3_nt: TGTGCCACCAGCAGAGCCGTGCGCCAGTATTTT; cdr3_aa: CATSRAVRQYF
v_call: TRBV5-4; j_call: TRBJ1-5; d_call: .; clone_size: .; cdr3_nt: TGTGCCAGCAGCTTCCAGGGCCGCAATCAGCCCCAGCATTTT; cdr3_aa: CASSFQGRNQPQHF
v_call: TRBV7-9; j_call: TRBJ1-4; d_call: .; clone_size: .; cdr3_nt: TGTGCCAGCAGCCTAGGGGGGGTAAAACTGTTTTTT; cdr3_aa: CASSLGGVKLFF
v_call: TRBV10-3; j_call: TRBJ2-7; d_call: TRBD2; clone_size: .; cdr3_nt: TGTGCCATAGCTGGGGGGGTATACGAGCAGTACTTC; cdr3_aa: CAIAGGVYEQYF
v_call: TRBV6-1; j_call: TRBJ2-5; d_call: TRBD2; clone_size: .; cdr3_nt: TGTGCCAGCAGTGGCCTGGGGGAGGGGACCCAGTACTTC; cdr3_aa: CASSGLGEGTQYF
v_call: TRBV15; j_call: TRBJ1-4; d_call: TRBD1; clone_size: .; cdr3_nt: TGTGCCACCAGCGAAAGTCCCGGGACAGGGGCTAAACTGTTTTTT; cdr3_aa: CATSESPGTGAKLFF
v_call: TRBV7-9; j_call: TRBJ1-3; d_call: .; clone_size: .; cdr3_nt: TGTGCCAGTCTCCAAGGGGTGCACTCTGGAAACACCATATATTTT; cdr3_aa: CASLQGVHSGNTIYF
v_call: TRBV29-1; j_call: TRBJ2-1; d_call: TRBD1; clone_size: .; cdr3_nt: TGCAGCGCCGCGGGCTTAGCAGGGGGCTACAATGAGCAGTTCTTC; cdr3_aa: CSAAGLAGGYNEQFF
v_call: TRBV2; j_call: TRBJ2-2; d_call: TRBD1; clone_size: .; cdr3_nt: TGTGCCAGCACCTGGACAGGGGGAACCGGGGAGCTGTTTTTT; cdr3_aa: CASTWTGGTGELFF
v_call: TRBV18; j_call: TRBJ1-1; d_call: TRBD1; clone_size: .; cdr3_nt: TGTGCCAGCTCACCTACCGGGACAGGGTATGCTGAAGCTTTCTTT; cdr3_aa: CASSPTGTGYAEAFF
v_call: TRBV5-1; j_call: TRBJ1-5; d_call: .; clone_size: .; cdr3_nt: TGCGCCAGCATCGGGACTCCAACGAGATATCAGCCCCAGCATTTT; cdr3_aa: CASIGTPTRYQPQHF
v_call: TRBV7-2; j_call: TRBJ1-1; d_call: .; clone_size: .; cdr3_nt: TGTGCCAGCAGCTTAGGGGCAGGGAACACTGAAGCTTTCTTT; cdr3_aa: CASSLGAGNTEAFF
v_call: TRBV5-4; j_call: TRBJ1-4; d_call: TRBD1; clone_size: .; cdr3_nt: TGTGCCAGCAGCTTGGGACAGGGAACGAGTTACGAAAAACTGTTTTTT; cdr3_aa: CASSLGQGTSYEKLFF
v_call: TRBV6-5; j_call: TRBJ2-2; d_call: .; clone_size: .; cdr3_nt: TGTGCCAGCAGTTACCGGTCGGAGCTGTTTTTT; cdr3_aa: CASSYRSELFF
v_call: TRBV30; j_call: TRBJ1-2; d_call: TRBD1; clone_size: .; cdr3_nt: TGTGCCTGGAGTCCGGGGACAGGGAACTATGGCTACACCTTC; cdr3_aa: CAWSPGTGNYGYTF
v_call: TRBV6-1; j_call: TRBJ1-1; d_call: .; clone_size: once; cdr3_nt: TGTGCCAGCAGTTTCCGAGAGAACACTGAAGCTTTCTTT; cdr3_aa: CASSFRENTEAFF
v_call: TRBV6-5; j_call: TRBJ1-1; d_call: .; clone_size: .; cdr3_nt: TGTGCCAGCAGTTACTCGGGGGGGCGCGTCACTGAAGCTTTCTTT; cdr3_aa: CASSYSGGRVTEAFF
v_call: TRBV25-1; j_call: TRBJ1-1; d_call: .; clone_size: .; cdr3_nt: TGTGCCAGCAGTCCCGGGGTGGAAGGTCAAACCTTT; cdr3_aa: CASSPGVEGQTF
v_call: TRBV5-4; j_call: TRBJ1-5; d_call: .; clone_size: .; cdr3_nt: TGTGCCAGCAGCTTAAGCTACAGGCCTCGTAGCAATCAGCCCCAGCATTTT; cdr3_aa: CASSLSYRPRSNQPQHF
v_call: TRBV27; j_call: TRBJ1-6; d_call: .; clone_size: .; cdr3_nt: TGTGCCAGCAGCTTTGCTGGGGCTCCGTCACCCCTCCACTTT; cdr3_aa: CASSFAGAPSPLHF
v_call: TRBV6-5; j_call: TRBJ1-2; d_call: TRBD1; clone_size: .; cdr3_nt: TGTGCCAGCAGTTACTCGGACAGGGGGAGGGGCTACACCTTC; cdr3_aa: CASSYSDRGRGYTF
v_call: TRBV4-1; j_call: TRBJ2-1; d_call: .; clone_size: .; cdr3_nt: TGCGCCAGCAGCCACAGCCAGGCATACAATGAGCAGTTCTTC; cdr3_aa: CASSHSQAYNEQFF
v_call: TRBV6-5; j_call: TRBJ2-3; d_call: .; clone_size: .; cdr3_nt: TGTGCCAGCGCGCTGGGGGGGGGCGGAGATACGCAGTATTTT; cdr3_aa: CASALGGGGDTQYF
v_call: TRBV28; j_call: TRBJ1-2; d_call: .; clone_size: .; cdr3_nt: TGTGCCAGCAGTTTATGGAGGACAGAACCTAACTATGGCTACACCTTC; cdr3_aa: CASSLWRTEPNYGYTF
v_call: TRBV9; j_call: TRBJ1-2; d_call: .; clone_size: .; cdr3_nt: TGTGCCAGCAGCGCGACAGTTTATGGCTACACCTTC; cdr3_aa: CASSATVYGYTF
v_call: TRBV11-2; j_call: TRBJ1-4; d_call: .; clone_size: .; cdr3_nt: TGTGCCAGCAGCTTAAGGGGGGGTAATGAAAAACTGTTTTTT; cdr3_aa: CASSLRGGNEKLFF
v_call: TRBV2; j_call: TRBJ1-1; d_call: TRBD1; clone_size: few; cdr3_nt: TGTGCCAAGCCGACAGGGCAAATTTCTATGAACACTGAAGCTTTCTTT; cdr3_aa: CAKPTGQISMNTEAFF
v_call: TRBV7-2; j_call: TRBJ1-6; d_call: .; clone_size: .; cdr3_nt: TGTGCCAGCAGCTTACAGACAGAGATTGTTAATTCACCCCTCCACTTT; cdr3_aa: CASSLQTEIVNSPLHF
v_call: TRBV29-1; j_call: TRBJ1-2; d_call: .; clone_size: .; cdr3_nt: TGCAGCGTTGCGACAGACTTTTATGGCTACACCTTC; cdr3_aa: CSVATDFYGYTF
v_call: TRBV9; j_call: TRBJ2-2; d_call: .; clone_size: .; cdr3_nt: TGTGCCAGCCAACCTCAGGTTACGAACACCGGGGAGCTGTTTTTT; cdr3_aa: CASQPQVTNTGELFF
v_call: TRBV7-8; j_call: TRBJ2-1; d_call: TRBD2; clone_size: .; cdr3_nt: TGTGCCAGCAGGGTGGGTGAGCGGGAGGCGGATGAGCAGTTCTTC; cdr3_aa: CASRVGEREADEQFF
v_call: TRBV28; j_call: TRBJ1-4; d_call: .; clone_size: few; cdr3_nt: TGTGCCAGCGGAGTAAGGCTCGAAGACGGAAAACTGTTTTTT; cdr3_aa: CASGVRLEDGKLFF
v_call: TRBV4-2; j_call: TRBJ2-7; d_call: .; clone_size: few; cdr3_nt: TGTGCCAGCAGCCAAGACGAGGGCGGAGCCTACGAGCAGTACTTC; cdr3_aa: CASSQDEGGAYEQYF
v_call: TRBV7-2; j_call: TRBJ2-7; d_call: .; clone_size: once; cdr3_nt: TGTGCCAGCAGCTCCCCGGGGGAGCAGTACTTC; cdr3_aa: CASSSPGEQYF
v_call: TRBV28; j_call: TRBJ1-1; d_call: TRBD1; clone_size: few; cdr3_nt: TGTGCCAGCAGAGACAGGGGAGTGGTGGCAGCTTTCTTT; cdr3_aa: CASRDRGVVAAFF
v_call: TRBV6-4; j_call: TRBJ2-2; d_call: .; clone_size: once; cdr3_nt: TGTGCCAGCAGTGACTCGCCTAGACAGAGCACCGGGGAGCTGTTTTTT; cdr3_aa: CASSDSPRQSTGELFF
v_call: TRBV7-2; j_call: TRBJ1-5; d_call: .; clone_size: .; cdr3_nt: TGTGCCAGCAGTCTCAGGGTGTATCAGCCCCAGCATTTT; cdr3_aa: CASSLRVYQPQHF